This T cell receptor beta chain came from a study of tumor and adjacent non-tumor tissue in lung cancer. Background on the study: Patients comprised over 9 adenocarcinoma, 2 squamous cell carcinoma and 1 small cell lung cancer. Stage I to III disease affected roughly 10 men and roughly 5 women aged about 31 to 85.

No cell sorting was done before RNA was extracted from the tissue. TCRbeta libraries were built with three rounds of nested PCR, modified from ARM-PCR. TCRdb analysed the multiplex PCR reads with MiXCR anew, one entry per CDR3 protein. The data hold approximately 110,000 distinct CDR3 sequences, with roughly 77% observed a single time. The CDR3 is made up of 13 amino acids. Per germline, CDR1 SGHAT and CDR2 FQNNGV. General study results and limits: Top 100 clones took a larger repertoire share in normal lung. Tumor tissue had significantly higher TCR diversity than normal lung.

Concerning this clonotype itself: Its antigen is unknown. At one end the junction does not follow the germline gene, possibly because of a read error.

The chain combines TRBV11-2 with TRBJ2-7, with TRBD2 as a possible D gene (5 bases). This TCR came from a woman aged 60-75 years with non-small cell lung cancer. What was sequenced was lung tumor tissue. The CDR3, as DNA: TGTGCCTGCAGCCCGTTGACGGAAGGAGGGCAGTACTTC. Translated, it gives CACSPLTEGGQYF.